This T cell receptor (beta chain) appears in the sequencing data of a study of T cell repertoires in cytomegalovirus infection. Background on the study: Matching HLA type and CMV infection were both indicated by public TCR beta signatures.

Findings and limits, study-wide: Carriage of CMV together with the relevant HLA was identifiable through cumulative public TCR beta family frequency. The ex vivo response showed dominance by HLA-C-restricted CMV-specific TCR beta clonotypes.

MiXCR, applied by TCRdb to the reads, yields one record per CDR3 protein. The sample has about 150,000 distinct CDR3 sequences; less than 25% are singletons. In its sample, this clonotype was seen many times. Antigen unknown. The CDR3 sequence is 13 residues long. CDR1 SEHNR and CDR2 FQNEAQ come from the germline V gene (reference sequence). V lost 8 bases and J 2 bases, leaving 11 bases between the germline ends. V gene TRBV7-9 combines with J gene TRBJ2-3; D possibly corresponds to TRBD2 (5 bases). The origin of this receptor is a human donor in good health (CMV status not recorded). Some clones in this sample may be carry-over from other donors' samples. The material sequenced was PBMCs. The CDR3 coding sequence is TGTGCCAGCCGAACCGGGAACACAGATACGCAGTATTTT. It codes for CASRTGNTDTQYF. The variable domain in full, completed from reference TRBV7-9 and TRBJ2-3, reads DTGVSQNPRHKITKRGQNVTFRCDPISEHNRLYWYRQTLGQGPEFLTYFQNEAQLEKSRLLSDRFSAERPKGSFSTLEIQRTEQGDSAMYLCASRTGNTDTQYFGPGTRLTVL.